The 8 T cell receptor beta chains presented below share a single source sample, sequenced in a study of blood T cell repertoires in COVID-19. Clones were read by immunoSEQ multiplex PCR, and TCRdb kept only the in-frame ones, dropping some. The sample contains about 100,000 clones, roughly nine tenths of which appear only once. The sequencing input was peripheral blood. These receptors all stem from a man aged 55 to 69 with acute or convalescent COVID-19.

V gene TRBV19 combines with J gene TRBJ1-5; perhaps TRBD1 as D (6 bases). CDR1 and CDR2 (germline): LNHDA, SQIVND (reference sequence). This CDR3 comprises 14 residues. Deletions cut 1 base from V and 5 bases from J, with 9 bases between. This CDR3 reads CASSIVRGDQPQHF. The CDR3 DNA follows: TGTGCCAGTAGTATAGTCAGGGGAGATCAGCCCCAGCATTTT.

This rearrangement joins TRBV30 to TRBJ2-1; D gene uncertain. CDR1 and CDR2 (germline): GTSNPN, SVGIG (reference sequence). This CDR3 comprises 14 residues. The V end was cut by 4 bases, the J end by 0 bases, with 10 bases between. CDR3 DNA sequence: TGTGCCTGGAAGTCACTAAGCTCCTACAATGAGCAGTTCTTC. Translated: CAWKSLSSYNEQFF.

The chain links TRBV11-2 to TRBJ2-2; tentatively, D is TRBD2 (6 bases). The CDR3 covers 14 residues. Trimming took off 5 bases at V and 2 bases at J, with 9 bases between the two ends. Germline lookup yields CDR1 SGHAT and CDR2 FQNNGV. The CDR3, as DNA: TGTGCCAGCAGCCGGGACTTCAACACCGGGGAGCTGTTTTTT. It translates to CASSRDFNTGELFF.

The V gene is TRBV28, the J gene TRBJ1-5; 7 positions match TRBD1. From germline, CDR1 is MDHEN and CDR2 SYDVKM. The J segment lost 6 bases and the V segment lost 6 bases, leaving 17 bases of the junction unmatched. The CDR3 length is 17 residues. The CDR3 region is CASSQGGSDRSRQPQHF. The CDR3 DNA sequence: TGTGCCAGCAGCCAAGGGGGCAGCGACCGGTCTCGTCAGCCCCAGCATTTT.

The J gene is TRBJ1-5, the V gene TRBV28, with D uncertain. This CDR3 spans 14 amino acids. Trimming pared 6 bases from V and 5 bases from J, leaving 14 bases between. The V gene's germline CDR1 is MDHEN and CDR2 SYDVKM. The CDR3 nucleotides read TGTGCCAGCAGGCCTGATGCGAACTATCAGCCCCAGCATTTT. It yields the protein CASRPDANYQPQHF. Full variable domain (missing parts from reference TRBV28 and TRBJ1-5): DVKVTQSSRYLVKRTGEKVFLECVQDMDHENMFWYRQDPGLGLRLIYFSYDVKMKEKGDIPEGYSVSREKKERFSLILESASTNQTSMYLCASRPDANYQPQHFGDGTRLSIL.

The rearrangement links TRBV6-1 to TRBJ1-2; D uncertain. The V gene lost 0 bases and the J gene lost 7 bases, with 21 bases spanning the gap. Germline assignment: CDR1 MNHNS and CDR2 SASEGT. CDR3 length: 17 amino acids. The CDR3 DNA sequence: TGTGCCAGCAGTGAAGCGCTCGGGGAATTCTTTTTTATTGGCTACACCTTC. Residues: CASSEALGEFFFIGYTF.

The V call is TRBV5-1, the J call TRBJ2-1; 9 bases align to TRBD2. CDR1 is SGHRS and CDR2 is YFSETQ in the germline V gene. There are 17 residues in the CDR3. V lost 6 bases, J lost 0 bases, and 10 bases stayed unmatched. This chain's CDR3 is CASKGSGSRGSYNEQFF. Here the CDR3 DNA reads TGCGCCAGCAAAGGTAGCGGGAGTAGGGGCTCCTACAATGAGCAGTTCTTC.

The chain couples TRBV5-1 to TRBJ1-5; TRBD1 aligns across 7 bases. V gave up 3 bases and J gave up 0 bases; unmatched junction bases: 3. Per the germline V gene, CDR1 is SGHRS and CDR2 is YFSETQ. CDR3 length equals 15 residues. CDR3 in amino acids: CASSSTGDSNQPQHF. The CDR3 coding sequence is TGCGCCAGCAGCTCCACAGGGGATAGCAATCAGCCCCAGCATTTT.